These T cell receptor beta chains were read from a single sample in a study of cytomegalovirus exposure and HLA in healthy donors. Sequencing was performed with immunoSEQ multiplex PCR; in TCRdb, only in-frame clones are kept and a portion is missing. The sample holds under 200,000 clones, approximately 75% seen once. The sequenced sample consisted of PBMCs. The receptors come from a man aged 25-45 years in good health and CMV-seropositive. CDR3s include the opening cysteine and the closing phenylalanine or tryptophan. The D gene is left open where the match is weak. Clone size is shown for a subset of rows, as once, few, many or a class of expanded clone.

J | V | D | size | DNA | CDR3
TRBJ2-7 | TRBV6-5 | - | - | TGTGCCAGCAGCCCCCAGGGCCAAACCTACGAGCAGTACTTC | CASSPQGQTYEQYF
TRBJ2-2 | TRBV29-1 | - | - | TGCAGCGTTGAAGGGGCGGGGAACACCGGGGAGCTGTTTTTT | CSVEGAGNTGELFF
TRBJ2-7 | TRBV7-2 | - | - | TGTGCCAGCAGCTTACTACAGGGTACCGAGCAGTACTTC | CASSLLQGTEQYF
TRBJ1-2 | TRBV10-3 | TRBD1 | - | TGTGCCATCAGTGAACAGGGGGCTTTACCCTATGGCTACACCTTC | CAISEQGALPYGYTF
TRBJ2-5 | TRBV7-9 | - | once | TGTGCCAGCAGCCAGGGGGGCGGAGAGACCCAGTACTTC | CASSQGGGETQYF
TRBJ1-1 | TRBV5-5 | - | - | TGTGCCAGCAGCTTGTTCCCCCCGCGAGTGAACACTGAAGCTTTCTTT | CASSLFPPRVNTEAFF
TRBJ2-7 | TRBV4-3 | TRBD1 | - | TGCGCCAGCAGCCAACTGACAGGGGGCTCCTACGAGCAGTACTTC | CASSQLTGGSYEQYF
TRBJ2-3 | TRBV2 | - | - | TGTGCCAGCAGGGGGGGACTGGGAGGAACAGATACGCAGTATTTT | CASRGGLGGTDTQYF
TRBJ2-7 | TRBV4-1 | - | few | TGCGCCAGCAGCCAAGCAGGACAGATATACGAGCAGTACTTC | CASSQAGQIYEQYF
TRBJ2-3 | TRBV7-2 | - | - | TGTGCCAGCAGTATAAACGGGGGAGATACGCAGTATTTT | CASSINGGDTQYF
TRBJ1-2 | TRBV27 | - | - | TGTGCCAGCGCCCCCGAGACAAACTATGGCTACACCTTC | CASAPETNYGYTF
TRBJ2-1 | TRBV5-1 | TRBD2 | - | TGCGCCAGCAGACCGGGACTAGCGCTATACAATGAGCAGTTCTTC | CASRPGLALYNEQFF
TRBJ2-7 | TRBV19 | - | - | TGTGCCAGTAGTATAGGCAGGGACTACGAGCAGTACTTC | CASSIGRDYEQYF
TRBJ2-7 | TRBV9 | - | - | TGTGCCAGCAGCGCATCGGCAGGGGTAAACTACGAGCAGTACTTC | CASSASAGVNYEQYF
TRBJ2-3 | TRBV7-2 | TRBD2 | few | TGTGCCAGCAGCCATAAGACTAGCGGGGGGGCAGATACGCAGTATTTT | CASSHKTSGGADTQYF
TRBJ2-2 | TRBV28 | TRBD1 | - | TGTGCCAGCAGTCCCCCGGGACAGGGGGGGACCGGGGAGCTGTTTTTT | CASSPPGQGGTGELFF
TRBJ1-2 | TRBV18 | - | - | TGTGCCAGCTCACCACAGTCAGGGGTTCACGGCTACACCTTC | CASSPQSGVHGYTF
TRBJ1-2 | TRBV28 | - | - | TGTGCCAGCAACCTACAGGGCTATGGCTACACCTTC | CASNLQGYGYTF